Below, 9 T cell receptor beta chains from the same sample are listed, as sequenced in a study of CXCR3-negative and CXCR3-positive naive CD8 T cells. Whole-study results and caveats: Comparison of naive cells showed more hydrophobic TRB CDR3s in CXCR3-positive than in CXCR3-negative naive cells.

UMI-labeled TRB cDNA libraries were prepared by 5' RACE. TCRdb reprocessed the 5' RACE reads, with one entry per CDR3 protein and no DNA. Its clone listing holds fewer than 90,000 distinct CDR3 sequences. Their antigen targets remain unknown. Sequenced input: naive CXCR3+ CD8+ T cells from blood. Subset defined: CD45RO-CCR7+CD27+CD95- naive CD8+ T cells expressing CXCR3 (TNR3+). The receptors were sampled from a human donor in good health. Some clones in this sample may be carry-over from other donors' samples.

The chain recombines TRBV6-5 with TRBJ2-2. The germline CDR1 and CDR2 sequences are MNHEY and SVGAGI. CDR3 length: 13 amino acids. CDR3 region: CASSYTETGELFF.

The gene calls are TRBV12-3 or TRBV12-4 and TRBJ2-3; absent DNA, TCRdb's TRBD1 call cannot be checked. The CDR3 sequence is 15 residues long. The CDR3 protein is CASSLGIREQDTQYF.

The chain joins TRBV4-1 to TRBJ2-3; absent DNA, TCRdb's TRBD2 call cannot be checked. In germline, CDR1 is MGHRA, CDR2 YSYEKL. CDR3 length: 18 residues. CDR3 sequence: CASSQGGVAGPFTDTQYF.

The rearrangement uses TRBV4-2 and TRBJ2-1; TCRdb proposes TRBD2, but this gene call is untestable without DNA. Germline V lookup: CDR1 LGHNA, CDR2 YNFKEQ. The CDR3 extends over 18 amino acids. The CDR3 sequence is CASSHPHEGREFHNEQFF.

J is TRBJ2-1 and V is TRBV27; absent DNA, TCRdb's TRBD2 call cannot be checked. Germline CDR1 reads MNHEY; CDR2 reads SMNVEV (reference sequence). This CDR3 has 16 amino acids. CDR3 residues: CASKQLGPSSYNEQFF.

The gene calls are TRBV5-8 and TRBJ1-2. Germline CDR1 reads SGHTS; CDR2 reads YDEGEE. This CDR3 is 13 amino acids long. CDR3 loop: CASTRLVSDGYTF.

The chain uses TRBV5-6 and TRBJ2-3. Germline lookup yields CDR1 SGHDT and CDR2 YYEEEE. There are 15 residues in the CDR3. CDR3 amino acids: CASSLDRRRTDTQYF.

The CDR3 here is CASSLIGEAFF. This rearrangement joins TRBV7-9 to TRBJ1-1. Germline CDR1 and CDR2: SEHNR and FQNEAQ (reference sequence). The CDR3 loop spans 11 amino acids.

The CDR3 reads CASSSWDTKETQYF. The genes are TRBV7-9 and TRBJ2-5. Germline CDR1 reads SEHNR; CDR2 reads FQNEAQ (reference sequence). This CDR3 is built from 14 residues. The entire variable domain, with the rest obtained from reference TRBV7-9 and TRBJ2-5, is as follows: DTGVSQNPRHKITKRGQNVTFRCDPISEHNRLYWYRQTLGQGPEFLTYFQNEAQLEKSRLLSDRFSAERPKGSFSTLEIQRTEQGDSAMYLCASSSWDTKETQYFGPGTRLLVL.